The entry that follows covers one TCR beta chain sequence. Its antigen is as yet unknown. These data are taken from a study of CD8 T cells in Susac syndrome. Sequencing of TCR beta, carried out with a high-throughput approach, was applied to CD8+ and CD4+ T cells from the blood. The authors negatively isolated CD8+ and CD4+ T cells and FACS-enriched TEMRA cells. Study findings and constraints: As the study acknowledged, the number of individuals in its TCR sequencing and HLA analysis was relatively small.

cDNA came from about 0.51 to 1 ug RNA primed by random hexamers. The authors amplified TCR beta CDR3 across 54 Vbeta and 13 Jbeta using immunoSEQ multiplex PCR. TCRdb reprocessed the immunoSEQ multiplex PCR reads with MiXCR, giving one entry per CDR3 protein. The sample shows hundreds of thousands of distinct CDR3 sequences, approximately 95% of them seen only once. The CDR3 contains 13 residues. The V gene's germline CDR1 is MGHRA and CDR2 YSYEKL. The V end was cut by 1 base, the J end by 2 bases, with 5 bases between. The rearrangement links TRBV4-1 to TRBJ1-2, with D uncertain. The sample taken for sequencing was CD4+ T cells from PBMCs. The receptor was derived from a human donor with multiple sclerosis. Here the CDR3 reads CASSQARNYGYTF. CDR3 DNA: TGCGCCAGCAGCCAAGCACGGAACTATGGCTACACCTTC.